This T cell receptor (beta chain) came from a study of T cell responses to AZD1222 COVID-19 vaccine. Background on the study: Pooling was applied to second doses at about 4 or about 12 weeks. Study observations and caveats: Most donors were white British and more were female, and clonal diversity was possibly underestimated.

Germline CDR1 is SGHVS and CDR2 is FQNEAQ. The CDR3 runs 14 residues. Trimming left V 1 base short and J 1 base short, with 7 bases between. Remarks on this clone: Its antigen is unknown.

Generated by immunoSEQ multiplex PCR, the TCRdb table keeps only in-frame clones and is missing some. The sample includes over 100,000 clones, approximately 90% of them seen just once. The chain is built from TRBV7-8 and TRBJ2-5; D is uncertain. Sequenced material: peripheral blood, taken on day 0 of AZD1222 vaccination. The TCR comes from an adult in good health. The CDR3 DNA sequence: TGTGCCAGCAGCTTAGTTACGGTCCAAGAGACCCAGTACTTC. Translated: CASSLVTVQETQYF.